This T cell receptor (beta chain) was recovered during a study of blood T cells in healthy people across ages. Study-level results: Expanded clonotype shifts may have been confounded, as the donors had an unknown CMV status.

With regard to this clonotype: Antigen specificity is unknown.

The second PCR ran about 6 to 11 cycles with a sample-barcoded 5' primer and J-beta primers. Unique molecular identifiers of 12 random nucleotides labeled each cDNA. TCRdb reprocessed the 5' RACE reads via MiXCR and lists one record per CDR3 protein. The repertoire has about 800,000 distinct CDR3 sequences, around a quarter of them found once; the top ten carry approximately 4%. Total RNA, at least 5.5 micrograms per sample, came from PBMCs. Germline V gives CDR1 MNHEY, CDR2 SMNVEV (reference sequence). Trimming stripped 5 bases from V and 3 bases from J, with 13 bases between. The CDR3 covers 14 residues. The same specimen was also included in a second study, on T cells of mothers and their children. That study reports: T cell clones that were persistent and microchimeric went undetected.

The chain joins TRBV27 to TRBJ1-2, with a possible D match to TRBD1 (6 bases). This sequence originates from a boy between 10 and 17 years old in good health. Sequenced sample: blood. CDR3 sequence reads: CASSLDRSYYGYTF. The CDR3 bases are TGTGCCAGCAGTCTAGACAGGTCCTACTATGGCTACACCTTC.